These 9 T cell receptor beta chains originate from one sample sequenced in a study of blood T cell repertoires in COVID-19. Data came from immunoSEQ multiplex PCR; TCRdb stores just in-frame clones and leaves some out. Of some 180,000 clones listed, 65% to 85% are singletons. The sequencing sample was made of peripheral blood. All receptors derive from a woman aged 40 to 50 with COVID-19, enrolled during active disease.

The chain joins TRBV6-1 to TRBJ2-7; no firm D call. Per the germline V gene, CDR1 is MNHNS and CDR2 is SASEGT. The CDR3 consists of 11 residues. Trimming shortened V by 2 bases and J by 9 bases, and 8 bases separated the two germline ends. CDR3 coding DNA: TGTGCCAGCAGTGAAAACTTCCGGCAGTACTTC. It codes for CASSENFRQYF.

This sequence joins TRBV4-1 and TRBJ2-6; D not certain. The CDR3 consists of 22 residues. Trimming shortened V by 0 bases and J by 0 bases, and 24 bases separated the two germline ends. Germline CDR1 is MGHRA and CDR2 is YSYEKL. The CDR3 protein is CASSQEIPGAANPTSGANVLTF. In nucleotides, the CDR3 is TGCGCCAGCAGCCAAGAAATCCCCGGTGCGGCGAACCCCACCTCTGGGGCCAACGTCCTGACTTTC.

This CDR3 reads CASSQSPAQGQYF. CDR3 DNA: TGTGCCAGCAGCCAATCCCCTGCTCAGGGGCAGTACTTC. The rearrangement uses TRBV14 and TRBJ2-7, with D possibly being TRBD1 (5 bases). The CDR3 sequence is 13 residues long. CDR1 and CDR2 from the germline V gene are SGHDN and FVKESK. V shed 2 bases and J shed 9 bases, with 14 bases lying between them.

The chain employs TRBV7-9 and TRBJ1-5; D possibly corresponds to TRBD1 (6 bases). Germline CDR1 and CDR2: SEHNR and FQNEAQ (reference sequence). V dropped 1 base and J dropped 7 bases, with 14 bases sitting between them. The CDR3 has 15 residues. CDR3 region: CASSLGEGQGQPQHF. In DNA form, the CDR3 reads TGTGCCAGCAGCTTAGGTGAGGGTCAGGGGCAGCCCCAGCATTTT.

V and J are TRBV9 and TRBJ2-7; 7 positions agree with TRBD2. V trimming: 2 bases; J trimming: 2 bases; junction bases outside the gene matches: 4. CDR3 length equals 14 residues. Per germline, CDR1 SGDLS and CDR2 YYNGEE. The DNA for the CDR3 is TGTGCCAGCAGCGTTGGCGGGACTACCTACGAGCAGTACTTC. This sequence encodes CASSVGGTTYEQYF.

This rearrangement joins TRBV6-6 to TRBJ2-1, with TRBD2 matching over 10 bases. The CDR3 runs 16 residues. CDR1 and CDR2 (germline): MNHNY, SVGAGI (reference sequence). The ends lost 4 bases at V and 7 bases at J; junction bases unmatched: 10. The DNA of the CDR3 is TGTGCCAGCAGTTCCGAAGTCCTTAGCGGGGGGAATGAGCAGTTCTTC. Translated, it gives CASSSEVLSGGNEQFF.

The chain links TRBV6-5 to TRBJ2-3; D might be TRBD2 (5 bases). V was trimmed by 2 bases and J by 3 bases, leaving 12 bases between them. The length of the CDR3 is 15 residues. Germline CDR1 is MNHEY and CDR2 is SVGAGI. Written as DNA, the CDR3 is TGTGCCAGCAGTTACGAGCGAGGGTCGACAGATACGCAGTATTTT. Translating it yields CASSYERGSTDTQYF.

The rearrangement uses TRBV27 and TRBJ2-3; 7 bases match TRBD2. The CDR3 has 17 amino acids. J was trimmed by 3 bases and V by 2 bases; bases with no gene match: 11. Germline CDR1 MNHEY, CDR2 SMNVEV (reference sequence). As DNA, the CDR3 is TGTGCCAGCAGTTTAAACAGGCGGGAGAGAAGTACAGATACGCAGTATTTT. This sequence encodes CASSLNRRERSTDTQYF.

This chain uses TRBV18 with TRBJ1-6; a possible D gene is TRBD1 (6 bases). The CDR3 is made up of 15 amino acids. Per the germline V gene, CDR1 is KGHSH and CDR2 is LQKENI. V lost 2 bases, J lost 6 bases, and 11 bases lay in between. The CDR3 region has the DNA TGTGCCAGCTCACCAAAGACAGGCCCTAATTCACCCCTCCACTTT. It is translated as CASSPKTGPNSPLHF.